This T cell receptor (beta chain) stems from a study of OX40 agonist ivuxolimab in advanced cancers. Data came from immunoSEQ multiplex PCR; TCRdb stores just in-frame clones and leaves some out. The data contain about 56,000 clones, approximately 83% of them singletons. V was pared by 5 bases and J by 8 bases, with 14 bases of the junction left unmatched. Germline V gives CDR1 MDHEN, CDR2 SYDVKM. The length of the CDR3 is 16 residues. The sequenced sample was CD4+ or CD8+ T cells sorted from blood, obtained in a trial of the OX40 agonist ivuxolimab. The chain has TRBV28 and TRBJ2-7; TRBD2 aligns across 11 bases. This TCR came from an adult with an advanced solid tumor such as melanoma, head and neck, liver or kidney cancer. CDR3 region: CASSIPTSGKGRKQYF. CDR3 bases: TGTGCCAGCAGTATCCCGACTAGCGGGAAGGGACGGAAGCAGTACTTC. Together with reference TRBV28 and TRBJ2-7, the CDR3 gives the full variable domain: DVKVTQSSRYLVKRTGEKVFLECVQDMDHENMFWYRQDPGLGLRLIYFSYDVKMKEKGDIPEGYSVSREKKERFSLILESASTNQTSMYLCASSIPTSGKGRKQYFGPGTRLTVT.